This TCR beta chain was identified in a study of blood T cell repertoires in COVID-19. Study-wide context: Nucleic acid was either cDNA or gDNA, and it came from T cells, B-cell-depleted T cells, or PBMCs.

This clone was seen a few times. CDR3 length: 15 residues. Germline V gives CDR1 ENHRY, CDR2 SYGVKD. The ends lost 6 bases at V and 6 bases at J; junction bases unmatched: 4. The table came from immunoSEQ multiplex PCR; TCRdb's copy has only in-frame clones and leaves some out. The sample contains 200,000 to 250,000 clones, 80% to 90% of which appear only once. This clonotype was obtained from a man younger than 30 with active or convalescent COVID-19. This chain joins TRBV10-3 and TRBJ2-1; 14 positions match TRBD2. Sample: peripheral blood. The CDR3 region is CAISPGLAGGNEQFF. The CDR3 DNA reads TGTGCCATCAGCCCCGGACTAGCGGGGGGCAATGAGCAGTTCTTC.